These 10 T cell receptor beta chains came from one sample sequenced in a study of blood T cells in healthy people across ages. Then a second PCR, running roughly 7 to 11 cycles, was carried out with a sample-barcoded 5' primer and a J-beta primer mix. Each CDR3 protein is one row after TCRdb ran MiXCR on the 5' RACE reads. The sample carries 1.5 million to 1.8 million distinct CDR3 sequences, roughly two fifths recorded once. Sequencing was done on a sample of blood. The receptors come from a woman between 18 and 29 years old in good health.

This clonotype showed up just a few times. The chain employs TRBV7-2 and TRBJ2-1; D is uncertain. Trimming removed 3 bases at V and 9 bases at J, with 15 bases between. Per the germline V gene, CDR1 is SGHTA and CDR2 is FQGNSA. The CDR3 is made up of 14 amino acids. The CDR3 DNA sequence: TGTGCCAGCAGCTTTGAAGGCTGGTGGGGTGAGCAGTTCTTC. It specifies CASSFEGWWGEQFF. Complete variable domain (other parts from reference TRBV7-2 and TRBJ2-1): GAGVSQSPSNKVTEKGKDVELRCDPISGHTALYWYRQSLGQGLEFLIYFQGNSAPDKSGLPSDRFSAERTGGSVSTLTIQRTQQEDSAVYLCASSFEGWWGEQFFGPGTRLTVL.

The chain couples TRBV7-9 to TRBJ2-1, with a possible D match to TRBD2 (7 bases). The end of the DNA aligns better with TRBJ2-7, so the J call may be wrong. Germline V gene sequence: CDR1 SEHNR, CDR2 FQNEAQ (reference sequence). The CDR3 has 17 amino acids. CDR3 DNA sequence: TGTGCCAGCAGCTCAAGGGGGGGGGGAACTAATCCCAATGAGCAGTACTTC. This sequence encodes CASSSRGGGTNPNEQYF.

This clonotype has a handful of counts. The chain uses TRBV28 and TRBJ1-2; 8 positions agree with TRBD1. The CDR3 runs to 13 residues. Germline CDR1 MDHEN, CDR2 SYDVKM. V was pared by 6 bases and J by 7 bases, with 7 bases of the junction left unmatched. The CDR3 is CASRTDRVSGYTF. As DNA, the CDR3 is TGTGCCAGCAGGACGGACAGGGTCTCTGGCTACACCTTC.

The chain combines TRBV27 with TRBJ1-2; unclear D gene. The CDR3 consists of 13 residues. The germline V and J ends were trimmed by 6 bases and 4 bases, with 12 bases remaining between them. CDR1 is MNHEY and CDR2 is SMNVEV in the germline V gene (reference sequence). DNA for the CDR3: TGTGCCAGCAGCCCAAAAAGTGGCTATGGCTACACCTTC. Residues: CASSPKSGYGYTF.

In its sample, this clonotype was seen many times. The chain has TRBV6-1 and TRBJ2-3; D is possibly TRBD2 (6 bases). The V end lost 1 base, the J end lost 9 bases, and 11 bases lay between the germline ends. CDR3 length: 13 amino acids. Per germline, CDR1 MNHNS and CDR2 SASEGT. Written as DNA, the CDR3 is TGTGCCAGCAGTGAAGGCACTAGCTGGACGCAGTATTTT. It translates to CASSEGTSWTQYF.

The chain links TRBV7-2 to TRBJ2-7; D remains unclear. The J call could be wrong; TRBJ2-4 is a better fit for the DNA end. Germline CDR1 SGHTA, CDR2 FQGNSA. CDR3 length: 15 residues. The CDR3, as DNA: TGTGCCAGCAGCTTAGGAAGGGTCCTAGGAAACATTCAGTACTTC. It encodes CASSLGRVLGNIQYF.

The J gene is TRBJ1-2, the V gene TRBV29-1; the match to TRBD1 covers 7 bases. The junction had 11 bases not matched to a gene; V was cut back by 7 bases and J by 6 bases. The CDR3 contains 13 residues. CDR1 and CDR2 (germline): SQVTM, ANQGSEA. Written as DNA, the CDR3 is TGCAGCGCGAAACACACAGGGGCGCATGGCTACACCTTC. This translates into CSAKHTGAHGYTF.

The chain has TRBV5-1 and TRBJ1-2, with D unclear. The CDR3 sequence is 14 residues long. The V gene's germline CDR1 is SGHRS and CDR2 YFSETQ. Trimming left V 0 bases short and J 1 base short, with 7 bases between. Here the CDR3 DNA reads TGCGCCAGCAGCTTGGAAGGCTATAACTATGGCTACACCTTC. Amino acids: CASSLEGYNYGYTF.

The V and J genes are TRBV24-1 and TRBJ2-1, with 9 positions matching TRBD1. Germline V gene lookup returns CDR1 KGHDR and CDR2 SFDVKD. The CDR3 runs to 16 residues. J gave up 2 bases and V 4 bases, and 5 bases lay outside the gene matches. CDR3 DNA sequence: TGTGCCACCAGTGAAGCCGGGACAGGGCCCTACAATGAGCAGTTCTTC. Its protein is CATSEAGTGPYNEQFF.

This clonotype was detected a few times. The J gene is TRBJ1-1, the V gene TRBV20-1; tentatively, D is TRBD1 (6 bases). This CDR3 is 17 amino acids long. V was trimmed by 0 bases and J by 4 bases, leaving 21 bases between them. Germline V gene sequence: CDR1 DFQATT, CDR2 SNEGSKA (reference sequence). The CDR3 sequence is CSARDQLRDKHTTEAFF. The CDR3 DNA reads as TGCAGTGCTAGAGACCAACTCCGGGACAAACATACCACTGAAGCTTTCTTT.